This T cell receptor (beta chain) was recovered during a study of T cell responses to AZD1222 COVID-19 vaccine. Whole-study results and caveats: White British donors predominated, females outnumbered males, and clonal diversity was possibly underestimated.

Measured with immunoSEQ multiplex PCR; TCRdb has only the in-frame clones, and not every one. The sample holds just over 90,000 clones, 75% to 90% seen once. A note on this clone: What it binds is not known.

The CDR3 loop spans 12 amino acids. Germline V gene lookup returns CDR1 SGHNT and CDR2 YYREEE (reference sequence). V gave up 1 base and J gave up 11 bases, with 13 bases separating them. This receptor was identified in an adult who received the AZD1222 COVID-19 vaccine. The genes are TRBV5-4 and TRBJ2-7; D gene uncertain. This sample comprised peripheral blood, obtained 28 days after the second AZD1222 dose. Here the CDR3 reads CASSLWGGEKYF. CDR3 DNA: TGTGCCAGCAGCTTGTGGGGTGGAGAAAAGTACTTC.